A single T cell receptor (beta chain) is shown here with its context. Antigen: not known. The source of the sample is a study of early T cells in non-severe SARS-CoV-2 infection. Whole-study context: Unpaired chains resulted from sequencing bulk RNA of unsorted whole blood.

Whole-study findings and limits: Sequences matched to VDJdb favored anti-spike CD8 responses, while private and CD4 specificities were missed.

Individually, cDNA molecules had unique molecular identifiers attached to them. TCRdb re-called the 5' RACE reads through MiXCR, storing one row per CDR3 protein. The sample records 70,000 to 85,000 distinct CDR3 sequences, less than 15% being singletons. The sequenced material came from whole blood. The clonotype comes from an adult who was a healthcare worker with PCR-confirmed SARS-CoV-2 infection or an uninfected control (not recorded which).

CDR3 nucleotide sequence: TGTGCCAGCACCTCAACCGGGGGCCCCACCGGGGAGCTGTTTTTT. Translating gives CASTSTGGPTGELFF. The chain uses TRBV27 and TRBJ2-2; D is possibly TRBD1 or TRBD2 (6 bases each). Germline values: CDR1 MNHEY, CDR2 SMNVEV (reference sequence). V dropped 7 bases and J dropped 4 bases, with 16 bases sitting between them. The CDR3 totals 15 residues.